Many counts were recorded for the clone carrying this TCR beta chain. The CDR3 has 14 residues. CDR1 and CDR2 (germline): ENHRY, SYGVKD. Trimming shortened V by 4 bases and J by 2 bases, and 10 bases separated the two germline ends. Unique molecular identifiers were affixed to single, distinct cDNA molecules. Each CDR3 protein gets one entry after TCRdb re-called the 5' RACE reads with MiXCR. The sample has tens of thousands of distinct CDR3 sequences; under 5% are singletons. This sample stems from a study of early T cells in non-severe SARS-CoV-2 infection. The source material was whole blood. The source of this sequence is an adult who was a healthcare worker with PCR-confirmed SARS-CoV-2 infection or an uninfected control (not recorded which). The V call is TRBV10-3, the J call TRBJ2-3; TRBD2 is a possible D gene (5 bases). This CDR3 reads CAISGTRSTDTQYF. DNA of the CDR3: TGTGCCATCAGTGGAACTAGATCCACAGATACGCAGTATTTT.